This T cell receptor (beta chain) was recorded in a study of T cells in Graves' hyperthyroidism and ophthalmopathy. Graves' hyperthyroidism was deemed stable absent ophthalmopathy progression within 18 months. TCR beta CDR3 region amplification was performed from RNA transcripts. First-round RT-PCR of the TCR CDR3 relied on the HTBI primer set. Using its own MiXCR run on the multiplex PCR reads, TCRdb lists one record per CDR3 protein. The sample yields hundreds of thousands of distinct CDR3 sequences, over 35% seen once. This sequence originates from a man younger than 35 with Graves' hyperthyroidism. Material for sequencing was blood.

The CDR3 region has the DNA TGCGCCAGCAGCTTCGACGCTAATCAGCCCCAGCATTTT. Translation: CASSFDANQPQHF. The V gene is TRBV5-1, the J gene TRBJ1-5; D is undetermined. Germline CDR1 reads SGHRS; CDR2 reads YFSETQ. The CDR3 loop spans 13 amino acids. V lost 2 bases to trimming and J lost 4 bases, with 7 bases between them.